This TCR beta chain appears in the sequencing data of a study of cytomegalovirus exposure and HLA in healthy donors. The overall study: Findings of an earlier analysis included about 120 million unique TCR beta sequences from 200 million or so T cells.

Study observations and caveats: As a later analysis showed, a missense DCLRE1C variant was linked to trimming of TCR beta V- and J-genes.

V was shortened by 0 bases and J by 5 bases, with 20 bases between the two germline ends. The CDR3 is 18 amino acids. Per germline, CDR1 ENHRY and CDR2 SYGVKD. Primers for the PCR totalled 60 Vbeta and 13 Jbeta. Assay: immunoSEQ multiplex PCR; the TCRdb copy retains only in-frame clones and omits some. The sample contains tens of thousands of clones, 71% of which appear only once. This clone was recorded only once. The antigen is unknown. This receptor was identified in a man aged 50-59 years in good health and CMV-seropositive. The sequenced sample was PBMCs. This rearrangement joins TRBV10-3 to TRBJ2-1, with D perhaps TRBD2 (5 bases). The CDR3 region is CAISESPFTGSTHNEQFF. DNA for the CDR3: TGTGCCATCAGTGAGTCACCCTTTACGGGGTCCACCCACAATGAGCAGTTCTTC.